These 29 T cell receptor beta chains came from one sample sequenced in a study of cytomegalovirus exposure and HLA in healthy donors. 13 Jbeta primers and 60 Vbeta primers were used for the PCR. Method: immunoSEQ multiplex PCR; TCRdb's copy keeps in-frame clones and lacks some. The top ten hold under 1.1% of the sample, which has roughly 160,000 clones, more than 70% seen once. The specimen was PBMCs. These receptors were obtained from a man aged 30 to 45 in good health and CMV-seronegative.

The chain uses TRBV6-5 and TRBJ2-5; 7 bases are a match to TRBD2. Germline CDR1 reads MNHEY; CDR2 reads SVGAGI. Germline trimming cut 6 bases from V and 4 bases from J; bases unmatched to any gene: 5. The CDR3 contains 13 residues. The CDR3, as DNA: TGTGCCAGCAGGGTCGGGGGGATAGAGACCCAGTACTTC. Translating gives CASRVGGIETQYF.

CDR3 protein: CATSRGNGNSPLHF. CDR3 DNA sequence: TGTGCCACCAGCAGGGGCAATGGGAATTCACCCCTCCACTTT. The V and J genes are TRBV15 and TRBJ1-6; D not resolved. Germline CDR1 reads LNHNV; CDR2 reads YYDKDF (reference sequence). This CDR3 comprises 14 residues. Trimming stripped 3 bases from V and 7 bases from J, with 10 bases between.

V usage is TRBV4-1 and J usage is TRBJ2-1; 10 positions agree with TRBD2. The CDR3 is 15 residues long. V lost 2 bases and J lost 5; bases outside the gene matches: 3. Per germline, CDR1 MGHRA and CDR2 YSYEKL. CDR3 loop: CASSQTSGVNNEQFF. The CDR3, as DNA: TGCGCCAGCAGCCAAACTAGCGGGGTCAACAATGAGCAGTTCTTC.

The chain employs TRBV4-2 and TRBJ2-7, with 8 bases matching TRBD2. Per germline, CDR1 LGHNA and CDR2 YNFKEQ. The CDR3 sequence is 16 residues long. V shed 0 bases, J shed 3 bases, and the junction held 7 bases outside the gene matches. Written as DNA, the CDR3 is TGTGCCAGCAGCCAAGATGGGGTAGCGGGGTACTACGAGCAGTACTTC. It yields the protein CASSQDGVAGYYEQYF.

This chain connects TRBV28 to TRBJ1-6; 7 nucleotides match TRBD1. CDR1 and CDR2 (germline): MDHEN, SYDVKM. This CDR3 has 13 residues. Trimming removed 5 bases from V and 8 bases from J; junction bases left unmatched: 3. This chain's CDR3 is CASSGGQHSPLHF. The CDR3 region has the DNA TGTGCCAGCAGTGGGGGACAGCATTCACCCCTCCACTTT.

This chain uses TRBV28 with TRBJ2-5, with D uncertain. With 6 bases removed from V and 2 bases from J, the gap between germline ends came to 10 bases. The CDR3 has 13 residues. Looked up from germline, CDR1 is MDHEN and CDR2 is SYDVKM. CDR3 bases: TGTGCCAGCAGCCCCAGGCAACAAGAGACCCAGTACTTC. Its translation is CASSPRQQETQYF.

V usage is TRBV11-3 and J usage is TRBJ2-1, with D unclear. The CDR3 contains 13 residues. Trimming left V 5 bases short and J 6 bases short, with 11 bases between. CDR1 is SGHNT and CDR2 is YENEEA in the germline V gene. CDR3 bases: TGTGCCAGCAGCCCTCGTAGTCTCAATGAGCAGTTCTTC. Protein: CASSPRSLNEQFF.

This clone has just one count. The V call is TRBV30, the J call TRBJ2-5, with 7 bases aligning to TRBD1. The CDR3 contains 15 residues. Germline values: CDR1 GTSNPN, CDR2 SVGIG (reference sequence). V was pared by 2 bases and J by 1 base, with 7 bases of the junction left unmatched. This chain's CDR3 is CAWSSGQNLQETQYF. In DNA, the CDR3 is TGTGCCTGGAGTTCGGGACAGAACCTCCAAGAGACCCAGTACTTC.

About this clone: Germline and junction disagree at one end, which may indicate a read error. CDR3 protein: CSAETTGFNEQFF. In DNA, the CDR3 is TGCAGCGCTGAAACGACAGGGTTCAATGAGCAGTTCTTC. The V and J genes are TRBV29-1 and TRBJ2-1; 7 positions match TRBD1. CDR3 length equals 13 residues. Looked up from germline, CDR1 is SQVTM and CDR2 is ANQGSEA.

The chain uses TRBV29-1 and TRBJ2-1; 10 bases fit TRBD1. Losses at the gene ends were 7 bases for V and 8 bases for J; bases not matched to a gene: 8. Germline assignment: CDR1 SQVTM and CDR2 ANQGSEA. The CDR3 extends over 13 amino acids. The CDR3 region has the DNA TGCAGCGGAGAGGGACAGGGGTTGGATGAGCAGTTCTTC. This translates into CSGEGQGLDEQFF.

DNA of the CDR3: TGTGCCAGCAGCTTTTTCGAGGGCAGAGCTTTCTTT. It specifies CASSFFEGRAFF. V gene TRBV7-8 combines with J gene TRBJ1-1, with D unresolved. Deletions cut 3 bases from V and 10 bases from J, with 12 bases between. Germline V lookup: CDR1 SGHVS, CDR2 FQNEAQ. CDR3 size: 12 residues.

The rearrangement links TRBV4-3 to TRBJ2-7; D call uncertain. From germline, CDR1 is LGHNA and CDR2 YSLEER. The V gene lost 1 base and the J gene lost 4 bases, with 8 bases spanning the gap. CDR3 size: 13 residues. The CDR3 DNA sequence: TGCGCCAGCAGCCAAGCCCCTAGGTACGAGCAGTACTTC. This gives the protein CASSQAPRYEQYF.

The J gene is TRBJ2-7, the V gene TRBV28; 7 nucleotides line up with TRBD1. The CDR3 runs to 14 residues. Germline V lookup: CDR1 MDHEN, CDR2 SYDVKM. V lost 10 bases and J lost 4; bases outside the gene matches: 13. CDR3 DNA sequence: TGTGCCACAGAAGCACAGGGGAGCTCATACGAGCAGTACTTC. Translating it yields CATEAQGSSYEQYF.

The chain joins TRBV13 to TRBJ2-3, with a weak D call TRBD2 (6 bases). The CDR3 has 14 amino acids. Germline V gives CDR1 PRHDT, CDR2 FYEKMQ (reference sequence). V dropped 0 bases and J dropped 6 bases, with 10 bases sitting between them. The DNA for the CDR3 is TGTGCCAGCAGCTTAGGTGGGGAGGCCGATACGCAGTATTTT. It is translated as CASSLGGEADTQYF.

Of note for this clone: Its ends do not fully match the called genes, so a read error is possible. This chain uses TRBV2 with TRBJ1-4; D is unclear. This CDR3 spans 14 amino acids. Germline V gene lookup returns CDR1 SNHLY and CDR2 FYNNEI. CDR3 region: CASREVLRNEKLFF. The CDR3 bases are TGTGCCAGCAGAGAAGTTCTGAGGAACGAAAAACTGTTTTTT.

This rearrangement joins TRBV18 to TRBJ2-6, with D possibly being TRBD2 (5 bases). The CDR3 totals 18 residues. CDR1 and CDR2 from the germline V gene are KGHSH and LQKENI. Trimming took 2 bases from V and 1 from J, leaving 15 bases between them. DNA for the CDR3: TGTGCCAGCTCACCATTTTCCGGGGTTGGATCTGGGGCCAACGTCCTGACTTTC. This sequence encodes CASSPFSGVGSGANVLTF.

Comments on this clone: The junction departs from the called germline gene at one end, perhaps through a read error. V gene TRBV19 combines with J gene TRBJ1-1; 7 bases line up with TRBD1. CDR3 length equals 14 residues. Looked up from germline, CDR1 is LNHDA and CDR2 is SQIVND (reference sequence). Written as DNA, the CDR3 is TGTGCCAGTACCGCCGGGACAGAAAACACTGAAGCTTCCTTT. Its protein product is CASTAGTENTEASF.

This rearrangement joins TRBV29-1 to TRBJ1-4; D is ambiguous. V gave up 4 bases and J gave up 8 bases, with 14 bases separating them. The V gene's germline CDR1 is SQVTM and CDR2 ANQGSEA. CDR3 length: 13 residues. The CDR3 sequence: CSVGLGVEEKLFF. The DNA for the CDR3 is TGCAGCGTTGGACTCGGGGTCGAGGAAAAACTGTTTTTT.

The chain has TRBV27 and TRBJ1-3; D is unresolved. Deletions cut 4 bases from V and 5 bases from J, with 3 bases between. The germline V gene encodes CDR1 MNHEY and CDR2 SMNVEV (reference sequence). The CDR3 is made up of 11 amino acids. The CDR3 here is CASSSRNTIYF. In DNA form, the CDR3 reads TGTGCCAGCAGTTCCAGAAACACCATATATTTT.

The chain recombines TRBV6-5 with TRBJ1-6; D possibly corresponds to TRBD1 (5 bases). The germline gives CDR1 MNHEY, CDR2 SVGAGI. The CDR3 consists of 13 residues. V lost 6 bases, J lost 8 bases, and 11 bases lay in between. CDR3 protein: CASRGGADSPLHF. Here the CDR3 DNA reads TGTGCCAGCAGGGGAGGGGCGGATTCACCCCTCCACTTT.

This chain uses TRBV29-1 with TRBJ2-1; D gene uncertain. The germline V gene has CDR1 SQVTM and CDR2 ANQGSEA. Trimming shortened V by 0 bases and J by 7 bases, and 7 bases separated the two germline ends. The CDR3 is made up of 12 amino acids. The CDR3 coding sequence is TGCAGCGTTGAAGACAGTTCGAATGAGCAGTTCTTC. This codes for CSVEDSSNEQFF.

The chain is built from TRBV2 and TRBJ2-3; the match to TRBD2 covers 7 bases. J lost 1 base, V lost 11 bases, and 9 bases had no gene match. The germline gives CDR1 SNHLY, CDR2 FYNNEI. This CDR3 is 14 amino acids long. CDR3 DNA: TGTGCCCGATCCCGTCGGGGGGGCACAGATACGCAGTATTTT. Its protein product is CARSRRGGTDTQYF.

The V gene is TRBV10-3, the J gene TRBJ1-1, with 8 bases fitting TRBD1. Germline V gene data show CDR1 as ENHRY and CDR2 as SYGVKD. The ends lost 3 bases at V and 6 bases at J; junction bases unmatched: 9. This CDR3 comprises 15 residues. The CDR3 coding sequence is TGTGCCATCAGTGAAGGGAGGACAGGGTACTCTGAAGCTTTCTTT. Translated: CAISEGRTGYSEAFF.

The chain joins TRBV5-1 to TRBJ2-2, with D unclear. Germline V gene sequence: CDR1 SGHRS, CDR2 YFSETQ. There are 12 residues in the CDR3. The V end was cut by 2 bases, the J end by 8 bases, with 7 bases between. Here the CDR3 DNA reads TGCGCCAGCAGCTTAGCCGGGGGGGAGCTGTTTTTT. It codes for CASSLAGGELFF.

This chain connects TRBV7-9 to TRBJ2-1; D perhaps matches TRBD2 (6 bases). Germline lookup yields CDR1 SEHNR and CDR2 FQNEAQ (reference sequence). V was pared by 6 bases and J by 8 bases, with 20 bases between. CDR3 length: 15 amino acids. Here the CDR3 DNA reads TGTGCCAGCAGTCTTTCCCTTCGGGGGTCCGATGAGCAGTTCTTC. Its translation: CASSLSLRGSDEQFF.

The chain joins TRBV27 to TRBJ2-5, with 8 nucleotides matching TRBD2. V was pared by 3 bases and J by 6 bases, with 9 bases of the junction left unmatched. CDR3 length: 15 amino acids. CDR1 and CDR2 from the germline V gene are MNHEY and SMNVEV (reference sequence). The CDR3 region has the DNA TGTGCCAGCAGTTTGAATGCGGGGGGCCCCCAGACCCAGTACTTC. Residues: CASSLNAGGPQTQYF.

V gene TRBV7-6 combines with J gene TRBJ2-3; 7 nucleotides match TRBD1. In germline, CDR1 is SGHVS, CDR2 FNYEAQ. V shed 1 base and J 0 bases; nucleotides not matched to a gene: 4. The CDR3 consists of 16 residues. The DNA for the CDR3 is TGTGCCAGCAGCTTAGTAAGGGGGCGGAGCACAGATACGCAGTATTTT. Encoded protein: CASSLVRGRSTDTQYF.

This chain joins TRBV5-1 and TRBJ2-3, with 12 bases that match TRBD1. The V gene's germline CDR1 is SGHRS and CDR2 YFSETQ. This CDR3 spans 16 amino acids. V was clipped by 4 bases and J by 4 bases; unmatched bases: 7. The CDR3 DNA is TGCGCCAGCAGCGCCACGGGACAGGGGGCCGCAGATACGCAGTATTTT. Translated: CASSATGQGAADTQYF.

The sample holds a few counts of this clone. The V gene is TRBV28, the J gene TRBJ1-1, with D possibly matching TRBD1 (6 bases). The CDR3 has 14 amino acids. CDR1 is MDHEN and CDR2 is SYDVKM in the germline V gene. Trimming shortened V by 6 bases and J by 1 base, and 12 bases separated the two germline ends. The CDR3 nucleotides read TGTGCCAGCAGGCCGGGACACCGGAACACTGAAGCTTTCTTT. Translating gives CASRPGHRNTEAFF.